One and the same sample provided the 15 T cell receptor beta chains below, sequenced in a study of long-term antiretroviral therapy in people with HIV. It was version v3.0 of the immunoSEQ assay that was run at survey level. Profiled with immunoSEQ multiplex PCR; TCRdb holds only in-frame clones, not every one. Of over 20,000 clones in the sample, 70% to 90% were seen once. The sequencing used unsorted PBMCs, collected 2.5 to 2.7 years after starting antiretroviral therapy. The source of these receptors is a woman in her forties or fifties with HIV.

The chain has TRBV28 and TRBJ2-6; D not resolved. The V end was cut by 1 base, the J end by 0 bases, with 16 bases between. Germline CDR1 is MDHEN and CDR2 is SYDVKM. This CDR3 region has 19 residues. CDR3 region: CASSLYRRIINSGANVLTF. CDR3 nucleotides: TGTGCCAGCAGTTTATATAGACGTATTATTAACTCTGGGGCCAACGTCCTGACTTTC.

This sequence joins TRBV7-6 and TRBJ1-5, with a possible D match to TRBD1 (6 bases). Germline V gives CDR1 SGHVS, CDR2 FNYEAQ. The CDR3 is 15 residues long. V lost 1 base and J 0 bases, leaving 7 bases between the germline ends. The CDR3 spells CASSLEGDSNQPQHF. CDR3 coding DNA: TGTGCCAGCAGCTTAGAGGGGGATAGCAATCAGCCCCAGCATTTT.

V gene TRBV7-7 combines with J gene TRBJ2-3; a weak D match, TRBD2 (6 bases). The CDR3 totals 15 residues. V gave up 4 bases and J gave up 2 bases, with 13 bases separating them. Germline-derived CDR1 and CDR2 are SSHAT and FNYEAQ (reference sequence). The CDR3 bases are TGTGCCAGCAGCTCCGGGCTAGCGCACACAGATACGCAGTATTTT. This sequence encodes CASSSGLAHTDTQYF. Complete variable domain (other parts from reference TRBV7-7 and TRBJ2-3): GAGVSQSPRYKVTKRGQDVTLRCDPISSHATLYWYQQALGQGPEFLTYFNYEAQPDKSGLPSDRFSAERPEGSISTLTIQRTEQRDSAMYRCASSSGLAHTDTQYFGPGTRLTVL.

The chain is built from TRBV5-4 and TRBJ1-1; D gene ambiguous. This CDR3 is built from 15 residues. Germline CDR1 SGHNT, CDR2 YYREEE (reference sequence). V was pared by 5 bases and J by 2 bases, with 16 bases between. The CDR3 sequence: CASRPAGPLNTEAFF. CDR3 sequence (DNA): TGTGCCAGCAGACCCGCCGGGCCCCTAAACACTGAAGCTTTCTTT.

CDR3 sequence: CASREDRTDEQYF. In DNA form, the CDR3 reads TGTGCCAGTAGAGAAGACAGGACGGACGAGCAGTACTTC. This chain connects TRBV19 to TRBJ2-7; tentative D call: TRBD1 (6 bases). The CDR3 has 13 amino acids. V lost 6 bases, J lost 5 bases, and 14 bases lay in between. The germline V gene has CDR1 LNHDA and CDR2 SQIVND (reference sequence).

The J gene is TRBJ1-2, the V gene TRBV29-1; 7 positions match TRBD1. The J segment lost 1 base and the V segment lost 4 bases, leaving 6 bases of the junction unmatched. CDR1 and CDR2 from the germline V gene are SQVTM and ANQGSEA. This CDR3 spans 14 amino acids. The DNA of the CDR3 is TGCAGCGTTGCTGGGACAGAAGATAACTATGGCTACACCTTC. This translates into CSVAGTEDNYGYTF. The full variable domain, with the rest looked up from reference TRBV29-1 and TRBJ1-2, is SAVISQKPSRDICQRGTSLTIQCQVDSQVTMMFWYRQQPGQSLTLIATANQGSEATYESGFVIDKFPISRPNLTFSTLTVSNMSPEDSSIYLCSVAGTEDNYGYTFGSGTRLTVV.

V gene TRBV21-1 combines with J gene TRBJ2-1; the table's D call of TRBD1 was not tested on the DNA. TRBV21-1 is noted as a pseudogene. The CDR3 length is 19 residues. CDR3 in DNA: TGTGCCAGCAGCAAAGTTCGGCAGGGGCTTTGGGGAGATGGTGAGGAGCAGTTCTTC. This encodes CASSKVRQGLWGDGEEQFF.

The chain is built from TRBV6-1 and TRBJ2-1; 11 bases map to TRBD2. V trimming: 6 bases; J trimming: 8 bases; junction bases outside the gene matches: 9. CDR1 and CDR2 (germline): MNHNS, SASEGT. CDR3 length equals 15 residues. This chain's CDR3 is CASRLAGAGRDEQFF. In DNA form, the CDR3 reads TGTGCCAGCAGACTAGCGGGAGCCGGGCGGGATGAGCAGTTCTTC.

V usage is TRBV7-9 and J usage is TRBJ2-1; perhaps TRBD2 as D (5 bases). Germline CDR1 SEHNR, CDR2 FQNEAQ (reference sequence). The V end was cut by 4 bases, the J end by 10 bases, with 8 bases between. The CDR3 consists of 11 residues. CDR3 nucleotide sequence: TGTGCCAGCAGCTCCCTAGCCGAGCAGTTCTTC. Protein: CASSSLAEQFF.

This sequence joins TRBV14 and TRBJ2-7; 9 bases fit TRBD2. Germline V CDR1 and CDR2: SGHDN, FVKESK. This CDR3 comprises 15 residues. V gave up 2 bases and J gave up 3 bases; unmatched junction bases: 5. CDR3 nucleotide sequence: TGTGCCAGCAGCCAACTAGCGGGATTTATCTACGAGCAGTACTTC. Translating gives CASSQLAGFIYEQYF.

The J gene is TRBJ2-1, the V gene TRBV28; TRBD2 might be the D (6 bases). The CDR3 has 15 residues. Germline values: CDR1 MDHEN, CDR2 SYDVKM. V dropped 5 bases and J dropped 9 bases, with 20 bases sitting between them. DNA for the CDR3: TGTGCCAGCAGTATACCCCGGGACTGGACCTCTGAGCAGTTCTTC. It yields the protein CASSIPRDWTSEQFF.

CDR3 DNA sequence: TGTGCCAGCAGCTCGAAGGGGAGTTACGAGCAGTACTTC. This encodes CASSSKGSYEQYF. The chain is built from TRBV7-9 and TRBJ2-7; D is possibly TRBD1 or TRBD2 (5 bases each). V lost 4 bases and J 4 bases, leaving 11 bases between the germline ends. The CDR3 is 13 residues long. Germline V gene data show CDR1 as SEHNR and CDR2 as FQNEAQ (reference sequence).

This chain uses TRBV7-2 with TRBJ2-5, with D possibly matching TRBD2 (6 bases). The germline V gene has CDR1 SGHTA and CDR2 FQGNSA. The length of the CDR3 is 16 residues. Between the trimmed V and J ends, which lost 2 bases and 3 bases, there was a span of 16 bases. Written as DNA, the CDR3 is TGTGCCAGCAGCTTAATTTCCCAGGGAGGAGAAGAGACCCAGTACTTC. It is translated as CASSLISQGGEETQYF.

V is TRBV14 and J is TRBJ2-1; D not resolved. The CDR3 has 15 amino acids. Trimming left V 2 bases short and J 7 bases short, with 15 bases between. Germline V gene data show CDR1 as SGHDN and CDR2 as FVKESK. The CDR3 sequence is CASSQNGEILNEQFF. The CDR3 DNA follows: TGTGCCAGCAGCCAAAACGGAGAGATCTTGAATGAGCAGTTCTTC.

V and J are TRBV13 and TRBJ2-1; TRBD2 matches 8 bases. The CDR3 totals 16 residues. After removal of 2 bases from V and 4 bases from J, the junction contained 7 bases not matched to a gene. CDR1 is PRHDT, CDR2 FYEKMQ, per germline (reference sequence). Here the CDR3 reads CASSLLELAVYNEQFF. In DNA form, the CDR3 reads TGTGCCAGCAGCTTATTGGAACTAGCGGTTTACAATGAGCAGTTCTTC.